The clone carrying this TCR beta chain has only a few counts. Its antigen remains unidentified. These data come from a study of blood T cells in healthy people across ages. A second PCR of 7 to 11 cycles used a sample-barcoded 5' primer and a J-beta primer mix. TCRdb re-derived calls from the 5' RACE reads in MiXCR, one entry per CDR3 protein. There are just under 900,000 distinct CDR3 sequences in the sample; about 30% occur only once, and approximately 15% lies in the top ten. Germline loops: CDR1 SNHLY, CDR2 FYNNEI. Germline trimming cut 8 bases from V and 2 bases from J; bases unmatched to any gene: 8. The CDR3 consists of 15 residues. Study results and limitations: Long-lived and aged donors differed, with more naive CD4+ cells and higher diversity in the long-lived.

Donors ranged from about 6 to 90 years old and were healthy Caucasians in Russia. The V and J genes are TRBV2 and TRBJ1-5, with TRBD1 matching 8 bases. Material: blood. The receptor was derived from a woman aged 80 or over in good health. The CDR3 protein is CASGGQGTGNQPQHF. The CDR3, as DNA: TGTGCCAGCGGAGGACAGGGTACGGGCAATCAGCCCCAGCATTTT.